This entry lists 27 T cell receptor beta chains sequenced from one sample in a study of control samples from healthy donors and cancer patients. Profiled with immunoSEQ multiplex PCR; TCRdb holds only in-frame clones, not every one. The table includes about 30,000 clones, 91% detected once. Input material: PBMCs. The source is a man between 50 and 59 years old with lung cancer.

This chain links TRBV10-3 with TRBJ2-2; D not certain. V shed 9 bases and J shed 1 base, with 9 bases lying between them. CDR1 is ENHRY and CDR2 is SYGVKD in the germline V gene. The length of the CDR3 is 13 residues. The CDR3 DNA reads TGTGCCATTTGGACGGGGAACACCGGGGAGCTGTTTTTT. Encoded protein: CAIWTGNTGELFF.

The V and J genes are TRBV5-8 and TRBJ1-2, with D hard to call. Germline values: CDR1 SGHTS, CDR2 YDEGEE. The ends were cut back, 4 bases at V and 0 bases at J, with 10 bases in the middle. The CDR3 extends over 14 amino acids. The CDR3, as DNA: TGTGCCAGCAGCCAGGATGCGGCTAACTATGGCTACACCTTC. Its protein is CASSQDAANYGYTF.

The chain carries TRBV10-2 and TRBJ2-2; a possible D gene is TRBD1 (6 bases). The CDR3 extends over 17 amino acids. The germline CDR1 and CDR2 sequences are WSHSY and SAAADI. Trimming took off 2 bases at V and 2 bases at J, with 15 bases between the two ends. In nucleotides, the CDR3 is TGCGCCAGCAGTGAGGGGGGCCGCAGGGAAAACACCGGGGAGCTGTTTTTT. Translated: CASSEGGRRENTGELFF.

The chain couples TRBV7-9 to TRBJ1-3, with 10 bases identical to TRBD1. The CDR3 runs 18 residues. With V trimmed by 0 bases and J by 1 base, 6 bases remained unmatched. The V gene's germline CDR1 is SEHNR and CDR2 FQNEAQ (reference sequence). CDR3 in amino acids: CASSLAPGTGESGNTIYF. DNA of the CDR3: TGTGCCAGCAGCTTAGCACCCGGGACAGGGGAATCTGGAAACACCATATATTTT.

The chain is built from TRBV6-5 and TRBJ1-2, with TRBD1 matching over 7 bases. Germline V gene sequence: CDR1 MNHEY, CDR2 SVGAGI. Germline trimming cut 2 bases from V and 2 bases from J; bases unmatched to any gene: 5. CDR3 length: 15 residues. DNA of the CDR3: TGTGCCAGCAGTTACCGGGACAGCCGGAACTATGGCTACACCTTC. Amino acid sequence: CASSYRDSRNYGYTF.

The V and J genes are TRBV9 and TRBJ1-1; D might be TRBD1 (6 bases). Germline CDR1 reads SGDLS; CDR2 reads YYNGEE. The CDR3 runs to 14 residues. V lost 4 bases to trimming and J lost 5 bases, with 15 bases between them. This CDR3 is CASSSMWGATEAFF. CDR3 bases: TGTGCCAGCAGCTCCATGTGGGGGGCGACTGAAGCTTTCTTT. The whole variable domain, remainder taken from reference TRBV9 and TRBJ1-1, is DSGVTQTPKHLITATGQRVTLRCSPRSGDLSVYWYQQSLDQGLQFLIQYYNGEERAKGNILERFSAQQFPDLHSELNLSSLELGDSALYFCASSSMWGATEAFFGQGTRLTVV.

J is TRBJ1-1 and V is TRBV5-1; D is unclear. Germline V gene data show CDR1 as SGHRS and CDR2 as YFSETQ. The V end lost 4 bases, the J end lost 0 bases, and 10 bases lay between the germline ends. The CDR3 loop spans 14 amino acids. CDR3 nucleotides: TGCGCCAGCAGCCTCCCGATATTGAACACTGAAGCTTTCTTT. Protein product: CASSLPILNTEAFF.

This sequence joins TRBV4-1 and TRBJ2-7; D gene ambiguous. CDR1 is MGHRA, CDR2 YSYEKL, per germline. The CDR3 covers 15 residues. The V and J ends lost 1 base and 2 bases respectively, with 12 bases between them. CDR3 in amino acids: CASSQVYTQTYEQYF. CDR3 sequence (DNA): TGCGCCAGCAGCCAAGTATACACCCAAACCTACGAGCAGTACTTC.

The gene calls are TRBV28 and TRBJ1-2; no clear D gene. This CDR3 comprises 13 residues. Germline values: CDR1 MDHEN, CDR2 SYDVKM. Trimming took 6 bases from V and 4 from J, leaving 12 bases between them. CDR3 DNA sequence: TGTGCCAGCAGCGTTCCCCAAAGCTATGGCTACACCTTC. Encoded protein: CASSVPQSYGYTF.

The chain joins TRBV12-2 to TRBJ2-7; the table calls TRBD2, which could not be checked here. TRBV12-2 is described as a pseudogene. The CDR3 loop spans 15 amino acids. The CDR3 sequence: CASRLSPGLRYEQYF. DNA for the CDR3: TGTGCAAGTCGCTTATCGCCGGGTCTTCGGTACGAGCAGTACTTC.

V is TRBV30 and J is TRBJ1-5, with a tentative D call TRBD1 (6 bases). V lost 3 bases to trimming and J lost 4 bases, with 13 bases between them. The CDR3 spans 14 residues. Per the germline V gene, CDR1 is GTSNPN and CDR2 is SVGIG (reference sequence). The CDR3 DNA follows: TGTGCCTGGAGCCGGACAGCCGATAATCAGCCCCAGCATTTT. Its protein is CAWSRTADNQPQHF.

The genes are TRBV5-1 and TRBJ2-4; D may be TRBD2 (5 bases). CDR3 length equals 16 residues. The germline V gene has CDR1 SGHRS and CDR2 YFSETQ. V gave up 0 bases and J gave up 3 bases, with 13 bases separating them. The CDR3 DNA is TGCGCCAGCAGCTTGGGTCGGTTCAGCGGCAAAAACATTCAGTACTTC. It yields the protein CASSLGRFSGKNIQYF.

This CDR3 reads CASSGTGTGDPGANEKLFF. The DNA of the CDR3 is TGTGCCAGCAGCGGCACCGGGACAGGGGATCCCGGGGCTAATGAAAAACTGTTTTTT. J is TRBJ1-4 and V is TRBV9; 10 positions match TRBD1. The ends lost 3 bases at V and 3 bases at J; junction bases unmatched: 14. The CDR3 is 19 residues long. Germline CDR1 SGDLS, CDR2 YYNGEE.

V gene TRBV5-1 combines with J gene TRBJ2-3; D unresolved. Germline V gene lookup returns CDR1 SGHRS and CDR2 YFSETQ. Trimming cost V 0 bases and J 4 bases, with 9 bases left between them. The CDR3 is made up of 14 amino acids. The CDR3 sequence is CASSLDRLPDTQYF. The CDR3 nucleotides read TGCGCCAGCAGCTTGGATCGTCTACCAGATACGCAGTATTTT.

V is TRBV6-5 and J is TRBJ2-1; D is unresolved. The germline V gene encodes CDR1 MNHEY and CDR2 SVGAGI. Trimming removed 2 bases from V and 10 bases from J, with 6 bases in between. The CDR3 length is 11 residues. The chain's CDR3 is CASSYGKEQFF. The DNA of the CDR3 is TGTGCCAGCAGTTACGGAAAGGAGCAGTTCTTC.

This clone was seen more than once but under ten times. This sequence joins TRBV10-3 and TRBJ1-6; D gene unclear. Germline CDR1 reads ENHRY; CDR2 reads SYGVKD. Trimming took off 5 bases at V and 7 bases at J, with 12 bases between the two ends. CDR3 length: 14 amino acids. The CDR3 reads CAISSKQPNSPLHF. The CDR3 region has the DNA TGTGCCATCAGTTCGAAACAGCCGAATTCACCCCTCCACTTT.

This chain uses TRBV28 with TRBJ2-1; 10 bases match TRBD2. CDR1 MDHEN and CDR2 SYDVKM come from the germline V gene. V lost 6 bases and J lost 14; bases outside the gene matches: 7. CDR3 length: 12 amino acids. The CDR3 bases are TGTGCCAGCAGCCTTACTAGCGGGGAGGAGTTCTTC. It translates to CASSLTSGEEFF.

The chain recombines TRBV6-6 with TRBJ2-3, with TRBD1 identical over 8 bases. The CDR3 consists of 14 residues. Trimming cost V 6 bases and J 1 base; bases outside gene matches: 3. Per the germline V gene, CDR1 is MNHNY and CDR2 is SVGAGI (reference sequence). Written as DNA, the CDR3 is TGTGCCAGCAGGCCACAGGGGGGCACAGATACGCAGTATTTT. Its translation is CASRPQGGTDTQYF.

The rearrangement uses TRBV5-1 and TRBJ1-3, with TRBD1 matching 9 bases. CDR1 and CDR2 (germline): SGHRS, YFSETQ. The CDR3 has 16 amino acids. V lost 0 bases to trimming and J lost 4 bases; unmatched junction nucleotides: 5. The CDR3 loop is CASSLEGTGQGNTIYF. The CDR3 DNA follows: TGCGCCAGCAGCTTGGAGGGGACAGGGCAGGGAAACACCATATATTTT.

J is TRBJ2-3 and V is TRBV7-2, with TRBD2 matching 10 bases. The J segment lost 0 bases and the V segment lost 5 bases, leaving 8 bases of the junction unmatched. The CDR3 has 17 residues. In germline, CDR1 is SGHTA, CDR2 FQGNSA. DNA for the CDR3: TGTGCCAGCAGCCCCAAGCGGGGGGGCCTTAGCACAGATACGCAGTATTTT. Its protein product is CASSPKRGGLSTDTQYF.

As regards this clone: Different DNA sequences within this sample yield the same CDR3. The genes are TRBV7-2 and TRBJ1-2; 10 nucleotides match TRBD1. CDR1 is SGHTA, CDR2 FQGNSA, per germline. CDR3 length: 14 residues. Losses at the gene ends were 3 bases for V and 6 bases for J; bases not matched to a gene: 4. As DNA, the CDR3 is TGTGCCAGCAGCTTCCCAGACAGGGGGCATGGCTACACCTTC. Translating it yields CASSFPDRGHGYTF. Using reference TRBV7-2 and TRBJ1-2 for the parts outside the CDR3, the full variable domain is GAGVSQSPSNKVTEKGKDVELRCDPISGHTALYWYRQSLGQGLEFLIYFQGNSAPDKSGLPSDRFSAERTGGSVSTLTIQRTQQEDSAVYLCASSFPDRGHGYTFGSGTRLTVV.

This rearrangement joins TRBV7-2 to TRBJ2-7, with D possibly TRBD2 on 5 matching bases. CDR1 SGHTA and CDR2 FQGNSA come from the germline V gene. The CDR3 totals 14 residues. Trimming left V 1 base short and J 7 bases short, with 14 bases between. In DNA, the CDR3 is TGTGCCAGCAGCTTAGAACAAGGTGGAGGTGAGCAGTACTTC. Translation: CASSLEQGGGEQYF.

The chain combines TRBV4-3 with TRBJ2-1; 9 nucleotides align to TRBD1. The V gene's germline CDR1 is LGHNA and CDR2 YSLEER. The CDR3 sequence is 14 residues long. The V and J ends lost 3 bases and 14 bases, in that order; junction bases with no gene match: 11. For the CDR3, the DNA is TGCGCCAGCAGCCAGAACAGGGGGCAAGCGGAGGAGTTCTTC. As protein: CASSQNRGQAEEFF.

The CDR3 DNA follows: TGTGCCAGCAGTGACGTGAGGGTCGGGGTTTCACCCCTCCACTTT. Translating gives CASSDVRVGVSPLHF. This chain links TRBV6-4 with TRBJ1-6, with D unresolved. The V and J ends lost 2 bases and 9 bases respectively, with 14 bases between them. Per germline, CDR1 MRHNA and CDR2 SNTAGT. This CDR3 spans 15 amino acids.

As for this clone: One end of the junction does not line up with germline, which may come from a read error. In DNA form, the CDR3 reads TGTGCCAGCAGCCTAGGGACTAGCGGGGTTTACAATGAGCAGTTCTTC. Its protein is CASSLGTSGVYNEQFF. The chain recombines TRBV13 with TRBJ2-1; 13 bases fit TRBD2. Looked up from germline, CDR1 is PRHDT and CDR2 is FYEKMQ (reference sequence). CDR3 length equals 16 residues.

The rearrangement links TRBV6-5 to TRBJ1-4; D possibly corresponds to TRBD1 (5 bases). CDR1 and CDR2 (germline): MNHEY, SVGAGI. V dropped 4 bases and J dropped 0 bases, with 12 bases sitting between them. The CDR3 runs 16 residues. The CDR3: CASSSLLGATNEKLFF. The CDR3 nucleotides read TGTGCCAGCAGTTCCCTTTTGGGGGCAACTAATGAAAAACTGTTTTTT.

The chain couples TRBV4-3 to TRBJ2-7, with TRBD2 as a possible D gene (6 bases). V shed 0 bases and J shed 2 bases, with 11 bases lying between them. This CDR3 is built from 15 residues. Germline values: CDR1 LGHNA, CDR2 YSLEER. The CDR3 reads CASSQEPGGTYEQYF. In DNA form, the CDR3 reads TGCGCCAGCAGCCAAGAGCCCGGGGGAACCTACGAGCAGTACTTC.